Below, one TCR beta chain is given with its context. No antigen is known for it. Sequenced by immunoSEQ multiplex PCR; TCRdb stores in-frame clones only, minus some. The data show around 15,000 clones, roughly 70% seen once. The sample belongs to a study of chemoradiotherapy in HPV16-positive cancers. Study information: Candidate HPV-specific T-cell clones and common TCR motifs came from functional assays in a couple of HPV16-positive patients. The study's findings and limits: Candidate HPV-specific clones and E7-related TCR motifs grew in tumor during treatment. Better recurrence-free survival went with HPV-responsive T-cell expansion in HPV16-positive patients.

Looked up from germline, CDR1 is SGHAT and CDR2 is FQNNGV. The V end lost 1 base, the J end lost 0 bases, and 7 bases lay between the germline ends. The CDR3 extends over 15 amino acids. The clonotype was recovered from a human donor with HPV-associated anogenital cancer. The sample was acquired from a patient who underwent chemoradiotherapy. This chain connects TRBV11-2 to TRBJ1-3; D is possibly TRBD1 (5 bases). The CDR3 spells CASSLAGSSGNTIYF. CDR3 nucleotide sequence: TGTGCCAGCAGCTTAGCAGGGAGCTCTGGAAACACCATATATTTT.